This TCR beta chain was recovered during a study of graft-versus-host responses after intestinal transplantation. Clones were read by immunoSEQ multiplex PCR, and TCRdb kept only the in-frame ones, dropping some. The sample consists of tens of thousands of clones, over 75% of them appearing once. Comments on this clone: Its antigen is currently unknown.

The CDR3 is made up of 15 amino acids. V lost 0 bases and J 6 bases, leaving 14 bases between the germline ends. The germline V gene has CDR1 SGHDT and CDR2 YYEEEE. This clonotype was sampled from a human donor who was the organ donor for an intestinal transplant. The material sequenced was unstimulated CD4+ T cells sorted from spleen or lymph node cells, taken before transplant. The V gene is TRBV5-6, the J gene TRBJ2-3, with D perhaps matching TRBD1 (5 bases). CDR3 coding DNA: TGTGCCAGCAGCTTGGAGGGGTGGGGTACGGATACGCAGTATTTT. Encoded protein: CASSLEGWGTDTQYF.